This T cell receptor beta chain came from a study of beta chain features in type 1 diabetes. About the research overall: Examination of sorted cells across all samples involved over 85,000,000 cells.

V was clipped by 3 bases and J by 0 bases, with 12 bases between them. The CDR3 spans 17 residues. The germline gives CDR1 SGHTA, CDR2 FQGNSA. Every bit of the isolated RNA underwent reverse transcription, so sequencing read expressed TCRB transcripts. Produced via immunoSEQ multiplex PCR; TCRdb's table is partial and in-frame only. The sample contains 130,000 to 150,000 clones, roughly 48% of which appear only once. Findings of the study overall: In patients and controls equally, PCR might favor templates that are shorter. Among patients with Type 1 diabetes, TCRB CDR3s were moderately but significantly shorter in every one of the four CD4+ subsets.

Donors contributed one heparinised blood draw apiece, averaging around 120 mL. This clone was detected only a few times. Its cognate antigen is unknown. This chain links TRBV7-2 with TRBJ2-6, with D perhaps matching TRBD1 (6 bases). Specimen: Tregs from blood. The sequence was collected from a man between 18 and 29 years old in good health. Written as DNA, the CDR3 is TGTGCCAGCAGCTTGGACAGCCCGTACTCTGGGGCCAACGTCCTGACTTTC. Amino acid sequence: CASSLDSPYSGANVLTF.